This entry is about one TCR beta chain. Its antigen is unidentified. The sample is drawn from a study of blood T cells in healthy people across ages. On the study more broadly: The template switching approach captured approximately one barcoded beta molecule for every two T cells.

Study-wide findings and caveats: Long-lived donors had more naive CD4+ cells and higher diversity than aged donors.

Looked up from germline, CDR1 is DFQATT and CDR2 is SNEGSKA (reference sequence). The germline V and J ends were trimmed by 0 bases and 4 bases, with 17 bases remaining between them. The CDR3 is 16 residues long. They isolated at least 6 million PBMCs from each sample. Next came a second PCR, run for roughly 6 to 11 cycles, which used a sample-barcoded 5' primer along with a J-beta primer mix. All cDNA molecules were each tagged by a template-switch adaptor with 12 random nucleotides. MiXCR, run by TCRdb on the 5' RACE reads, gives a single entry per CDR3 protein. The sample lists over a million distinct CDR3 sequences, approximately 59% occurring once.

The rearrangement links TRBV20-1 to TRBJ2-3, with a possible D match to TRBD2 (6 bases). This sequence originates from a man aged 18-30 years in good health. The specimen sequenced was blood. CDR3 loop: CSARDRSQRASDTQYF. For the CDR3, the DNA is TGCAGTGCTAGAGATCGGAGCCAGCGGGCGTCAGATACGCAGTATTTT.